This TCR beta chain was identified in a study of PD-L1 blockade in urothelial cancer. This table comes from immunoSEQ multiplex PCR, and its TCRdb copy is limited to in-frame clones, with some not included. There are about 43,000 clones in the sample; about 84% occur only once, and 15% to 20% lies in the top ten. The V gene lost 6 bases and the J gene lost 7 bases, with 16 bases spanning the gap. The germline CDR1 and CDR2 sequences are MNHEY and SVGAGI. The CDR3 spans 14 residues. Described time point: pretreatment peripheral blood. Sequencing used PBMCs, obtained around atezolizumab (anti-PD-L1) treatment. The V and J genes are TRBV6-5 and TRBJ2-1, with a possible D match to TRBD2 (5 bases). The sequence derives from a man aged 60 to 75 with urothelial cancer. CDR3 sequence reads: CASRESPSLNEQFF. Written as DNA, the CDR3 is TGTGCCAGCAGAGAGAGTCCTAGCCTAAATGAGCAGTTCTTC.